This T cell receptor beta chain was sequenced in a study of blood T cell repertoires in COVID-19. The V end was cut by 1 base, the J end by 9 bases, with 13 bases between. The CDR3 consists of 14 residues. The germline V gene encodes CDR1 LGHDT and CDR2 YNNKEL (reference sequence). TCRdb keeps only in-frame clones here, not all; method: immunoSEQ multiplex PCR. This table holds 390,000 or so clones, more than 75% found once. The sample was PBMCs or T cells enriched from blood (not recorded which). The gene calls are TRBV3-1 (or the pseudogene TRBV3-2) and TRBJ2-1, with D possibly being TRBD1 (6 bases). The origin of this receptor is a woman between 45 and 60 years old who had recovered from COVID-19. The CDR3 loop reads CASSQGGRSGEQFF. The CDR3 DNA follows: TGTGCCAGCAGCCAAGGGGGGCGCTCCGGTGAGCAGTTCTTC.